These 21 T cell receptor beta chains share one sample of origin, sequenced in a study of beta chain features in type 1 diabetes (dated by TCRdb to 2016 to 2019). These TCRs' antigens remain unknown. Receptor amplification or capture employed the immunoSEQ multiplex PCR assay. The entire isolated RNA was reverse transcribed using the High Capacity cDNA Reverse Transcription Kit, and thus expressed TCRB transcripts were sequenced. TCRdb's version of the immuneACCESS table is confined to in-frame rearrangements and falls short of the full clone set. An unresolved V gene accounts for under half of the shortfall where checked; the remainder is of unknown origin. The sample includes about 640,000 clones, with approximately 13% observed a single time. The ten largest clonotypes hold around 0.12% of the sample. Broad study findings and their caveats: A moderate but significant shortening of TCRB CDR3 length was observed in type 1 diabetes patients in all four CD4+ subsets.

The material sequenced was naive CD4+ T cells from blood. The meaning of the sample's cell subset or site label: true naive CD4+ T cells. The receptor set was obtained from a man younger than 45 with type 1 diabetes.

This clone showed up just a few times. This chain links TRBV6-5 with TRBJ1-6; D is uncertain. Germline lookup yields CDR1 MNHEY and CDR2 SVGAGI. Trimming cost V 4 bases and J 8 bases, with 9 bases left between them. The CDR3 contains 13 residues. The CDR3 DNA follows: TGTGCCAGCAGTTTAAACGGGGATTCACCCCTCCACTTT. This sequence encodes CASSLNGDSPLHF.

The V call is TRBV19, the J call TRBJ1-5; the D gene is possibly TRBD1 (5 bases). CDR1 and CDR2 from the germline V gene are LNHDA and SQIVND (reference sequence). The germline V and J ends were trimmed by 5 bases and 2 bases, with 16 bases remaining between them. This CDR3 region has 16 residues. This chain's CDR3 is CASSSRTGLGNQPQHF. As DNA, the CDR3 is TGTGCCAGTAGTTCTCGGACGGGGCTGGGCAATCAGCCCCAGCATTTT.

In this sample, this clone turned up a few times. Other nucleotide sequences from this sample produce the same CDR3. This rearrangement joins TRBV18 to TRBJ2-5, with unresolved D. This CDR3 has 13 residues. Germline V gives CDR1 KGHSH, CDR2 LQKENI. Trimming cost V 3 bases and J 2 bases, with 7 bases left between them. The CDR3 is CASSPPGQETQYF. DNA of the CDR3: TGTGCCAGCTCACCCCCCGGGCAAGAGACCCAGTACTTC.

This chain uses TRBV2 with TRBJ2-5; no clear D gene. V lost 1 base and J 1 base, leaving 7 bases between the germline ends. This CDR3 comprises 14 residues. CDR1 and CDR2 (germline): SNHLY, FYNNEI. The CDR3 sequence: CASSEGSTQETQYF. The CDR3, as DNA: TGTGCCAGCAGTGAAGGGTCAACCCAAGAGACCCAGTACTTC.

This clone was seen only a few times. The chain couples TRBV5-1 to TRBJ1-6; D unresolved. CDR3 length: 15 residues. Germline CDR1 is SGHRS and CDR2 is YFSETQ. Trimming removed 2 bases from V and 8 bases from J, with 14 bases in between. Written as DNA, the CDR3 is TGCGCCAGCAGCTTCGGGTCAAACCAGGATTCACCCCTCCACTTT. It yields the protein CASSFGSNQDSPLHF.

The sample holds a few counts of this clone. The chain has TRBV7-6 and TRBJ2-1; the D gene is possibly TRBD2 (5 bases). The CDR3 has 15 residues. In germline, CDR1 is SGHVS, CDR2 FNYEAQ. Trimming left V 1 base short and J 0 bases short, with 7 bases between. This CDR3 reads CASSLGGGSYNEQFF. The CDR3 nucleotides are TGTGCCAGCAGCTTAGGTGGAGGCTCCTACAATGAGCAGTTCTTC.

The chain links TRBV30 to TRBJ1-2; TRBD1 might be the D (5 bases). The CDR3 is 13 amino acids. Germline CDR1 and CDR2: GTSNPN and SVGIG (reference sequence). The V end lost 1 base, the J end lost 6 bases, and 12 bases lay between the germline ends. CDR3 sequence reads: CAWSAQGGNGYTF. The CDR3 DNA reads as TGTGCCTGGAGTGCCCAGGGCGGAAATGGCTACACCTTC.

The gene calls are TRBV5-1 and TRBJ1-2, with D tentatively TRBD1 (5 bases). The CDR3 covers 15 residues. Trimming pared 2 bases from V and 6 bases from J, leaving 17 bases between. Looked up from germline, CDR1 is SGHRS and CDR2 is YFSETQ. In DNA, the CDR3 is TGCGCCAGCAGCTTCACGCCGGACAAGGGAAATGGCTACACCTTC. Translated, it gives CASSFTPDKGNGYTF.

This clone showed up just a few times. The CDR3 reads CASSLAGTGGRYEQYF. The CDR3 DNA is TGTGCCAGCAGTTTAGCTGGGACAGGGGGCCGATACGAGCAGTACTTC. This chain links TRBV28 with TRBJ2-7; TRBD1 aligns across 12 bases. Germline-derived CDR1 and CDR2 are MDHEN and SYDVKM. The CDR3 covers 16 residues. V was clipped by 2 bases and J by 4 bases; unmatched bases: 6.

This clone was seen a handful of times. The CDR3 protein is CASSQEGSGGGYEQYF. In nucleotides, the CDR3 is TGTGCCAGCAGCCAAGAAGGCAGCGGGGGTGGGTACGAGCAGTACTTC. The chain uses TRBV4-2 and TRBJ2-7, with TRBD2 matching over 8 bases. This CDR3 has 16 residues. Per germline, CDR1 LGHNA and CDR2 YNFKEQ. V trimming: 0 bases; J trimming: 4 bases; junction bases outside the gene matches: 8.

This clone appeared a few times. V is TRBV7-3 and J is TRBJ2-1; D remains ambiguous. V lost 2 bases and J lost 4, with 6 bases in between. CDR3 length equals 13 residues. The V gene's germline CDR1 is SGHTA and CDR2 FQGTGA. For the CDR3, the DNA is TGTGCCAGCAGCTTACAGAAATACAATGAGCAGTTCTTC. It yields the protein CASSLQKYNEQFF.

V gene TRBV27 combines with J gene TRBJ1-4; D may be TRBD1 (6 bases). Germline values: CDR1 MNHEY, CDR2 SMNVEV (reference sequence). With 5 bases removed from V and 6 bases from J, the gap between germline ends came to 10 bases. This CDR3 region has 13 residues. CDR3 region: CASSTGLHEKLFF. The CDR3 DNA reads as TGTGCCAGCAGTACAGGGTTACATGAAAAACTGTTTTTT.

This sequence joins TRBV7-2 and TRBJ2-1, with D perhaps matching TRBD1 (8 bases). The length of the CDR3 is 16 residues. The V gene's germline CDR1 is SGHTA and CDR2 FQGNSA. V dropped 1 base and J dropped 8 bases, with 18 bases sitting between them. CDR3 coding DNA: TGTGCCAGCAGCTTAGGTGTCGGCGGGGGACAGGATGAGCAGTTCTTC. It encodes CASSLGVGGGQDEQFF.

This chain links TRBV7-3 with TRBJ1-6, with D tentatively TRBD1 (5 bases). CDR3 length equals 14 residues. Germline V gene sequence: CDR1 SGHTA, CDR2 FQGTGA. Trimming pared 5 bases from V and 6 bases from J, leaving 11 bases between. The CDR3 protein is CASSLETANSPLHF. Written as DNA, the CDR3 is TGTGCCAGCAGCCTCGAGACAGCTAATTCACCCCTCCACTTT.

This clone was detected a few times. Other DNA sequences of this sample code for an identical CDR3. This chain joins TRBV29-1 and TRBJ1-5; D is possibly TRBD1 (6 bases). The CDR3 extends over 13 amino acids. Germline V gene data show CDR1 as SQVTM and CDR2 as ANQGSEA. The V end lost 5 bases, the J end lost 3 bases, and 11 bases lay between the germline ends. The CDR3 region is CSVSGQNNQPQHF. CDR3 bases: TGCAGCGTTTCCGGACAGAACAATCAGCCCCAGCATTTT.

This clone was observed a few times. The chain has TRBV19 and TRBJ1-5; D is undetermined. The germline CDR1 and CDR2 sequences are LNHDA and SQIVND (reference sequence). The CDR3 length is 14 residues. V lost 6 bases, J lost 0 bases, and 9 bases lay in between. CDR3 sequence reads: CASRKDYSNQPQHF. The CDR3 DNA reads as TGTGCCAGTAGGAAAGATTATAGCAATCAGCCCCAGCATTTT. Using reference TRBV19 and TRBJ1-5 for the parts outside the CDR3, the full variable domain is DGGITQSPKYLFRKEGQNVTLSCEQNLNHDAMYWYRQDPGQGLRLIYYSQIVNDFQKGDIAEGYSVSREKKESFPLTVTSAQKNPTAFYLCASRKDYSNQPQHFGDGTRLSIL.

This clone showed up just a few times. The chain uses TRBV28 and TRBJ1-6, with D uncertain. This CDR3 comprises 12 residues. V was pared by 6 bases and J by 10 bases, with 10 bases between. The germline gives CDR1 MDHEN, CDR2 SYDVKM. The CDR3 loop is CASREGGSPLHF. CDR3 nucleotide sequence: TGTGCCAGCAGGGAGGGAGGGTCACCCCTCCACTTT.

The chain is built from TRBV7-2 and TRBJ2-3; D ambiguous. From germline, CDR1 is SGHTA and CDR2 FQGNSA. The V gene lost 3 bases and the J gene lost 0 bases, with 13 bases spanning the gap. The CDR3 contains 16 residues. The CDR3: CASSFRPRSSTDTQYF. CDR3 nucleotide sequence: TGTGCCAGCAGCTTTAGGCCTAGGAGTAGCACAGATACGCAGTATTTT. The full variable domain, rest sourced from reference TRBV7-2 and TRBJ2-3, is GAGVSQSPSNKVTEKGKDVELRCDPISGHTALYWYRQSLGQGLEFLIYFQGNSAPDKSGLPSDRFSAERTGGSVSTLTIQRTQQEDSAVYLCASSFRPRSSTDTQYFGPGTRLTVL.

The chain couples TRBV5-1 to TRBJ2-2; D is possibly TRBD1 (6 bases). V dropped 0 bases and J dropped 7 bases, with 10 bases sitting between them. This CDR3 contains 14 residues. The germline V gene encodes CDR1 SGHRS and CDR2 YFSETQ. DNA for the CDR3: TGCGCCAGCAGCTTGGTTCAGGGGATCGGGGAGCTGTTTTTT. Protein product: CASSLVQGIGELFF.

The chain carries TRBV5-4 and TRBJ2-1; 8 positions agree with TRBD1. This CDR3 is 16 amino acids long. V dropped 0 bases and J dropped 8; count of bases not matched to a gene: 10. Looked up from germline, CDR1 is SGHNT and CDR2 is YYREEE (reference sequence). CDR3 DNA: TGTGCCAGCAGCTTGGAGGGGGACAGGTCAGGGGATGAGCAGTTCTTC. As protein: CASSLEGDRSGDEQFF. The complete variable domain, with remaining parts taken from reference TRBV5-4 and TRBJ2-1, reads ETGVTQSPTHLIKTRGQQVTLRCSSQSGHNTVSWYQQALGQGPQFIFQYYREEENGRGNFPPRFSGLQFPNYSSELNVNALELDDSALYLCASSLEGDRSGDEQFFGPGTRLTVL.

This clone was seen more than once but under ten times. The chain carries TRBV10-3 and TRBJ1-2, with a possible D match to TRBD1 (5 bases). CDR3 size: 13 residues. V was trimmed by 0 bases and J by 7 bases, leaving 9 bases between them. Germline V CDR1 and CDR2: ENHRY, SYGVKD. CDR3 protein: CAISESGVAGYTF. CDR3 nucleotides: TGTGCCATCAGTGAGTCGGGGGTCGCTGGCTACACCTTC.